The sequence of this T cell receptor beta chain was determined in a study of T cell changes during pregnancy in multiple sclerosis (dated by TCRdb to between 2018 and 2020). Background on the whole study: The study examined how the T cell repertoire changed over the course of pregnancy in women with multiple sclerosis.

Per the germline V gene, LGHNT is the CDR1 and FRNRAP is the CDR2. The CDR3 contains 13 residues, cysteine and phenylalanine counted. The kept DNA is CDR3 alone, 39 bases in frame from the first base. V drops 5 bases and J drops 3 bases, leaving 10 bases in between. Library preparation used the immunoSEQ multiplex PCR assay. The clones in this table, taken by TCRdb from immuneACCESS, are in-frame only. Not every clone is retained; where verified, under half of the shortfall comes from an unresolved V gene, and the cause of the rest is unknown. For this sample the table gives 90,000 to 100,000 clones, of which approximately 92% were detected only once. Clones ranked in the top ten supply 4.3% of the sample. This clone was counted a few times. The antigen it recognizes is unknown. The sample holds no much larger clone one base away, and base qualities are not on file.

The rearranged chain carries TRBV12-5 and TRBJ1-1; no D segment can be confidently identified. The sample in question was peripheral blood, obtained in the first trimester of pregnancy. This TCR was recovered from a female donor with multiple sclerosis, enrolled in a pregnancy study. CDR3 region: CASGPNGDTEAFF. The nucleotide sequence is given as TGTGCTAGTGGTCCAAACGGGGACACTGAAGCTTTCTTT.